This TCR beta chain was obtained from a study of shared clonotypes between healthy human individuals. Across the whole study: Three CD4 naive, three CD4 memory, two CD8 naive and one CD8 memory plate were used per donor.

In the original processing: ImmunoSEQ only sent back junction sequences with no quality scores, so filtering was done differently. This table comes from immunoSEQ multiplex PCR, and its TCRdb copy is limited to in-frame clones, with some not included. The DNA was the basis for D and trimming; V, J and clone size are from that table. The sample includes around 700,000 clones, roughly 70% of them seen just once. Study conclusions and caveats: Several donors held about 5% of naive CD4 clonotypes in common.

On this clone itself: Antigen: not known.

This sequence originates from a woman in her twenties or thirties in good health. Sequenced sample: memory CD4+ T cells sorted from blood. The subset was: CD45RA-negative fraction.

For the CDR3, the DNA is TGTGCCAGCTCAACTGGGACAGGGGGCGCGACTGAAGCTTTCTTT. Residues: CASSTGTGGATEAFF. V and J are TRBV18 and TRBJ1-1; 12 bases fit TRBD1. Germline V gene sequence: CDR1 KGHSH, CDR2 LQKENI. There are 15 residues in the CDR3. The V and J ends lost 5 bases and 5 bases, in that order; junction bases with no gene match: 6.